This T cell receptor beta chain was identified during a study of OX40 agonist ivuxolimab in advanced cancers. As for the study in general: Past anti-PD-1, anti-PD-L1 or anti-CTLA-4 therapy was accepted, and around 40% had received some. Study-wide findings and caveats: Low levels of normalized T-cell clonal expansion also appeared in some nonresponders. CD8+ T cells averaged more expanded clones than CD4+.

The CDR3 loop spans 15 amino acids. The junction had 5 bases not matched to a gene; V was cut back by 3 bases and J by 3 bases. Germline assignment: CDR1 MGHRA and CDR2 YSYEKL. TCRdb keeps only in-frame clones here, not all; method: immunoSEQ multiplex PCR. Here the sample spans 100,000 or so clones, approximately 86% being singletons. A word on this clone: The antigen is unknown.

The sequenced sample was CD4+ or CD8+ T cells sorted from blood, obtained in a trial of the OX40 agonist ivuxolimab. The genes are TRBV4-1 and TRBJ2-3; 8 positions match TRBD2. This TCR was sampled from an adult with an advanced solid tumor such as melanoma, head and neck, liver or kidney cancer. The chain's CDR3 is CASSQGSGKTDTQYF. The CDR3 coding sequence is TGCGCCAGCAGCCAGGGTAGCGGGAAAACAGATACGCAGTATTTT.